This T cell receptor beta chain was identified during a study of early T cells in non-severe SARS-CoV-2 infection. As for the study in general: It was bulk RNA from unsorted whole blood that was sequenced, and the chains were unpaired.

Study results and caveats: Anti-spike CD8 responses were favored in VDJdb matching, and private and CD4 specificities were missed.

There are a few counts of this clonotype. What it binds is not known. In the library, individual cDNA molecules carried attached unique molecular identifiers. TCRdb redid the calling of the 5' RACE reads with MiXCR, one entry per CDR3 protein. The profile covers 85,000 to 100,000 distinct CDR3 sequences, with approximately 17% appearing a single time and 1.3% taken by the ten largest. The receptor was isolated from an adult who was a healthcare worker with PCR-confirmed SARS-CoV-2 infection or an uninfected control (not recorded which). Sequenced: whole blood.

Written as DNA, the CDR3 is TGTGCCAGCAGCTTCGATCGGTGGGCGAACACCGGGGAGCTGTTTTTT. It specifies CASSFDRWANTGELFF. The J gene is TRBJ2-2, the V gene TRBV7-2; D uncertain. This CDR3 has 16 residues. The V gene lost 3 bases and the J gene lost 0 bases, with 11 bases spanning the gap. Germline-derived CDR1 and CDR2 are SGHTA and FQGNSA.